Below are 23 T cell receptor beta chains sequenced from a single sample in a study of blood T cell repertoires in COVID-19. Generated by immunoSEQ multiplex PCR, the TCRdb table keeps only in-frame clones and is missing some. The profile shows around 43,000 clones, roughly 90% of them singletons. Sequencing used peripheral blood. The receptors here all came from a man over 45 with active COVID-19.

A single count supports this clone. V gene TRBV11-3 combines with J gene TRBJ2-3; tentatively, D is TRBD1 (5 bases). Trimming removed 4 bases from V and 3 bases from J, with 17 bases in between. Germline CDR1 is SGHNT and CDR2 is YENEEA. The CDR3 loop spans 16 amino acids. DNA for the CDR3: TGTGCCAGCAGCTCGGGTCCCGCCCCAGGGACAGATACGCAGTATTTT. Its translation: CASSSGPAPGTDTQYF.

The chain recombines TRBV28 with TRBJ2-1, with 7 bases that match TRBD2. The trim removed 8 bases at V and 3 bases at J, leaving 16 bases unmatched. This CDR3 comprises 17 residues. CDR1 and CDR2 (germline): MDHEN, SYDVKM. CDR3 region: CASSFVRGGPYYNEQFF. The CDR3 DNA is TGTGCCAGCTCTTTCGTTCGCGGGGGACCCTACTACAATGAGCAGTTCTTC.

This sequence joins TRBV5-1 and TRBJ2-2, with 7 bases matching TRBD2. After removal of 4 bases from V and 4 bases from J, the junction contained 7 bases not matched to a gene. In germline, CDR1 is SGHRS, CDR2 YFSETQ. This CDR3 has 15 residues. The CDR3 DNA is TGCGCCAGCAGCCTCCGGGGGGATCCCACCGGGGAGCTGTTTTTT. Encoded protein: CASSLRGDPTGELFF.

The V gene is TRBV7-9, the J gene TRBJ2-2, with a tentative D call TRBD2 (6 bases). Trimming pared 5 bases from V and 7 bases from J, leaving 11 bases between. From germline, CDR1 is SEHNR and CDR2 FQNEAQ (reference sequence). The CDR3 is 13 amino acids. CDR3 sequence (DNA): TGTGCCAGCAGCCAGACTAGGGTCGGGGAGCTGTTTTTT. Residues: CASSQTRVGELFF. Full variable domain (remainder filled in from reference TRBV7-9 and TRBJ2-2): DTGVSQNPRHKITKRGQNVTFRCDPISEHNRLYWYRQTLGQGPEFLTYFQNEAQLEKSRLLSDRFSAERPKGSFSTLEIQRTEQGDSAMYLCASSQTRVGELFFGEGSRLTVL.

This clone was detected a few times. The CDR3 DNA reads as TGTGCCAGCCGGACTAGCGGGAGTTATTCAGATACGCAGTATTTT. Protein product: CASRTSGSYSDTQYF. J is TRBJ2-3 and V is TRBV6-5, with TRBD2 matching over 13 bases. The CDR3 length is 15 residues. The germline CDR1 and CDR2 sequences are MNHEY and SVGAGI. V lost 8 bases and J lost 4; bases outside the gene matches: 6.

The V call is TRBV4-3, the J call TRBJ2-1, with D tentatively TRBD2 (7 bases). The CDR3 has 16 residues. The ends were cut back, 4 bases at V and 7 bases at J, with 20 bases in the middle. Germline V CDR1 and CDR2: LGHNA, YSLEER. In DNA, the CDR3 is TGCGCCAGCAGCCCCCGGGGGGCTAGTCGGGAGAATGAGCAGTTCTTC. It specifies CASSPRGASRENEQFF.

The V and J genes are TRBV6-2 or TRBV6-3 and TRBJ2-5; TRBD1 agrees at 8 bases. Unmatched junction bases numbered 7, after V lost 5 bases and J lost 5 bases. In germline, CDR1 is MNHEY, CDR2 SVGEGT. The CDR3 has 14 amino acids. The CDR3 reads CASSTQGAEETQYF. The DNA of the CDR3 is TGTGCCAGCAGTACCCAGGGGGCGGAGGAGACCCAGTACTTC.

The V and J genes are TRBV7-8 and TRBJ2-5; perhaps TRBD1 as D (6 bases). V shed 4 bases and J shed 4 bases, with 13 bases lying between them. CDR3 size: 14 residues. Germline assignment: CDR1 SGHVS and CDR2 FQNEAQ. The CDR3 sequence: CASSWGPLGETQYF. CDR3 coding DNA: TGTGCCAGCAGCTGGGGGCCCCTGGGAGAGACCCAGTACTTC. Combining the CDR3 with reference TRBV7-8 and TRBJ2-5 gives the whole variable domain GAGVSQSPRYKVAKRGQDVALRCDPISGHVSLFWYQQALGQGPEFLTYFQNEAQLDKSGLPSDRFFAERPEGSVSTLKIQRTQQEDSAVYLCASSWGPLGETQYFGPGTRLLVL.

The chain links TRBV18 to TRBJ2-3; 14 bases fit TRBD2. The V segment lost 4 bases and the J segment 0 bases; nucleotides outside the gene matches: 3. CDR1 and CDR2 (germline): KGHSH, LQKENI. The CDR3 has 17 residues. The CDR3 sequence is CASSLGLAGESTDTQYF. DNA for the CDR3: TGTGCCAGCTCACTGGGACTAGCGGGAGAGAGCACAGATACGCAGTATTTT.

This clone has just one count. The rearrangement links TRBV4-2 to TRBJ1-2; D is possibly TRBD1 (6 bases). V was shortened by 3 bases and J by 4 bases, with 18 bases between the two germline ends. This CDR3 is built from 16 residues. Per the germline V gene, CDR1 is LGHNA and CDR2 is YNFKEQ. CDR3 nucleotide sequence: TGTGCCAGCAGCCAGACCGACAGGACTTCCAGCTATGGCTACACCTTC. It translates to CASSQTDRTSSYGYTF.

J is TRBJ2-1 and V is TRBV30; 11 nucleotides align to TRBD1. J was trimmed by 8 bases and V by 7 bases; bases with no gene match: 10. Germline V CDR1 and CDR2: GTSNPN, SVGIG (reference sequence). The CDR3 spans 14 residues. CDR3 amino acids: CASRKDRGLDEQFF. The CDR3, as DNA: TGTGCCTCCCGGAAGGACAGGGGGCTGGATGAGCAGTTCTTC.

V gene TRBV28 combines with J gene TRBJ1-2, with D hard to call. V lost 4 bases, J lost 7 bases, and 10 bases lay in between. CDR1 and CDR2 (germline): MDHEN, SYDVKM. CDR3 length: 12 residues. CDR3 DNA: TGTGCCAGCAGTTCGATTCGCGGTGGCTACACCTTC. It yields the protein CASSSIRGGYTF.

This chain uses TRBV25-1 with TRBJ2-7; D might be TRBD2 (5 bases). This CDR3 is built from 13 residues. V was cut by 0 bases and J by 7 bases, with 10 bases left in between. The germline CDR1 and CDR2 sequences are MGHDK and SYGVNS. The CDR3 loop is CASSEYTRGEQYF. CDR3 bases: TGTGCCAGCAGTGAATATACCCGGGGAGAGCAGTACTTC.

The CDR3 sequence: CASSQDWGLGKLQFF. The CDR3 nucleotides are TGTGCCAGCAGCCAAGATTGGGGACTCGGGAAATTGCAGTTCTTC. J is TRBJ2-1 and V is TRBV3-1 (or the pseudogene TRBV3-2); possible D gene TRBD2, 6 bases. This CDR3 has 15 amino acids. Trimming stripped 0 bases from V and 12 bases from J, with 18 bases between. Per germline, CDR1 LGHDT and CDR2 YNNKEL (reference sequence).

V is TRBV5-1 and J is TRBJ2-1, with 14 positions matching TRBD2. CDR3 length: 18 residues. Per germline, CDR1 SGHRS and CDR2 YFSETQ. V was pared by 4 bases and J by 0 bases, with 6 bases of the junction left unmatched. The CDR3 spells CASSPGTSGSSSYNEQFF. The CDR3 nucleotides are TGCGCCAGCAGCCCCGGGACTAGCGGGAGTAGCTCCTACAATGAGCAGTTCTTC.

The chain employs TRBV27 and TRBJ2-7, with TRBD2 identical over 7 bases. Germline V lookup: CDR1 MNHEY, CDR2 SMNVEV (reference sequence). J gave up 5 bases and V 5 bases, and 6 bases lay outside the gene matches. CDR3 size: 13 residues. CDR3 in amino acids: CASSSGTNHEQYF. The DNA for the CDR3 is TGTGCCAGCAGTAGCGGGACCAACCACGAGCAGTACTTC.

The V call is TRBV5-5, the J call TRBJ2-5; weak D call: TRBD1 (6 bases). The germline V and J ends were trimmed by 5 bases and 5 bases, with 16 bases remaining between them. This CDR3 has 14 amino acids. CDR1 and CDR2 (germline): SGHKS, YYEKEE (reference sequence). This CDR3 is CASSYGSRGETQYF. In DNA form, the CDR3 reads TGTGCCAGCAGTTATGGGTCTAGGGGGGAGACCCAGTACTTC.

This clone was seen a single time. This rearrangement joins TRBV7-8 to TRBJ1-1; a possible D gene is TRBD1 (6 bases). V lost 1 base and J lost 1, with 10 bases in between. This CDR3 has 15 residues. The germline V gene encodes CDR1 SGHVS and CDR2 FQNEAQ. The CDR3 sequence is CASSLGLTGNTEAFF. DNA for the CDR3: TGTGCCAGCAGCTTAGGCTTGACAGGGAACACTGAAGCTTTCTTT.

This clone was counted a single time. V usage is TRBV28 and J usage is TRBJ1-4; D gene ambiguous. Trimming cost V 9 bases and J 0 bases, with 14 bases left between them. Germline CDR1 reads MDHEN; CDR2 reads SYDVKM. This CDR3 has 15 amino acids. In DNA form, the CDR3 reads TGTGCCAGTTCGAACTACGTCGCAACTAATGAAAAACTGTTTTTT. Its protein is CASSNYVATNEKLFF.

The V gene is TRBV4-3, the J gene TRBJ2-7; tentatively, D is TRBD2 (6 bases). CDR3 length: 19 amino acids. Germline CDR1 and CDR2: LGHNA and YSLEER. Trimming removed 1 base from V and 3 bases from J, with 25 bases in between. CDR3: CASSQVGLGAERRGYEQYF. The CDR3 nucleotides read TGCGCCAGCAGCCAAGTGGGTCTAGGGGCGGAGCGGCGGGGCTACGAGCAGTACTTC.

The chain carries TRBV28 and TRBJ2-3; 9 nucleotides match TRBD2. J gave up 7 bases and V 3 bases, and 8 bases lay outside the gene matches. The V gene's germline CDR1 is MDHEN and CDR2 SYDVKM. This CDR3 has 15 residues. The CDR3 spells CASSFSLAGHYTQYF. DNA for the CDR3: TGTGCCAGCAGTTTTTCTCTAGCGGGACATTATACGCAGTATTTT.

The V and J genes are TRBV14 and TRBJ1-3; a weak D match, TRBD1 (6 bases). The germline gives CDR1 SGHDN, CDR2 FVKESK. V shed 4 bases and J shed 3 bases, with 19 bases lying between them. CDR3 size: 17 residues. CDR3 region: CASSPSFGQLLGNTIYF. Written as DNA, the CDR3 is TGTGCCAGCAGCCCAAGTTTCGGACAGCTTCTTGGAAACACCATATATTTT.

CDR3 bases: TGTGCCAGCAGTGAAGGCGGACTAGCGGGAGGCCTCCCAGATACGCAGTATTTT. It encodes CASSEGGLAGGLPDTQYF. The chain links TRBV6-4 to TRBJ2-3; TRBD2 matches 14 bases. CDR3 length: 18 residues. CDR1 and CDR2 from the germline V gene are MRHNA and SNTAGT. Unmatched junction bases numbered 9, after V lost 3 bases and J lost 4 bases.